What follows is one T cell receptor beta chain and its context. Trimming shortened V by 5 bases and J by 9 bases, and 14 bases separated the two germline ends. This CDR3 has 13 amino acids. Per the germline V gene, CDR1 is SGHAT and CDR2 is FQNNGV. How the authors handled the data: Cell counts per sample came from amplifying reference gene primers. The repertoire was sequenced with immunoSEQ multiplex PCR; TCRdb's copy has only in-frame clones and lacks some. V, J and clone size were drawn from that table, and D and trimming were deduced from the DNA. This table holds about 360,000 clones, 81% found once. The data were taken from a study of blood T cell repertoires in COVID-19. Overall study context: Sites across the United States, Italy and Spain contributed samples from acute and convalescent COVID-19. T cells, B-cell-depleted T cells, or PBMCs supplied cDNA or gDNA.

Sequences were obtained from peripheral blood. The TCR originated in a human donor with acute or convalescent COVID-19. The donor label of this sample is uncertain. The chain uses TRBV11-2 and TRBJ2-1; a weak D match, TRBD2 (5 bases). The CDR3 loop is CASSAANAGEQFF. The CDR3 DNA sequence: TGTGCCAGCAGCGCCGCGAACGCGGGTGAGCAGTTCTTC. The full variable domain, with the rest looked up from reference TRBV11-2 and TRBJ2-1, is EAGVAQSPRYKIIEKRQSVAFWCNPISGHATLYWYQQILGQGPKLLIQFQNNGVVDDSQLPKDRFSAERLKGVDSTLKIQPAKLEDSAVYLCASSAANAGEQFFGPGTRLTVL.